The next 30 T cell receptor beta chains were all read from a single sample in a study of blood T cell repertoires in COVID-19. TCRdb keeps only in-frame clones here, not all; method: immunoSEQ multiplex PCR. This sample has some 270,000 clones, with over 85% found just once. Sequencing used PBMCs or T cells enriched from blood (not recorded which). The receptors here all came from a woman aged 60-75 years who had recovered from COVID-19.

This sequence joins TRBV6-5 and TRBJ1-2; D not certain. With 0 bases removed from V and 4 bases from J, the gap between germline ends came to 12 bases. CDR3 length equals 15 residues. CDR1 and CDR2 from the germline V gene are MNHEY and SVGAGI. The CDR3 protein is CASSYSAAALYGYTF. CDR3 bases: TGTGCCAGCAGTTACTCGGCTGCGGCGCTCTATGGCTACACCTTC.

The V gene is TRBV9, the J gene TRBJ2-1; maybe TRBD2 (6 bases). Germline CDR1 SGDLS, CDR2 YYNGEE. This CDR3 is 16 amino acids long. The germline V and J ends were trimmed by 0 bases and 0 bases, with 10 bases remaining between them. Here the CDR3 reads CASSVGGVSSYNEQFF. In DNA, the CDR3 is TGTGCCAGCAGCGTAGGGGGGGTGAGCTCCTACAATGAGCAGTTCTTC.

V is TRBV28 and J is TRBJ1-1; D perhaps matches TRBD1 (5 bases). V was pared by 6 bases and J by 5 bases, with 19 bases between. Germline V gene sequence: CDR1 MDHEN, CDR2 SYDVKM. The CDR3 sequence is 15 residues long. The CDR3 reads CASSLGAGFRTEAFF. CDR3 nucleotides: TGTGCCAGCAGCCTCGGGGCGGGGTTTAGGACTGAAGCTTTCTTT. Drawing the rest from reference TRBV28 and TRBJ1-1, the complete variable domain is DVKVTQSSRYLVKRTGEKVFLECVQDMDHENMFWYRQDPGLGLRLIYFSYDVKMKEKGDIPEGYSVSREKKERFSLILESASTNQTSMYLCASSLGAGFRTEAFFGQGTRLTVV.

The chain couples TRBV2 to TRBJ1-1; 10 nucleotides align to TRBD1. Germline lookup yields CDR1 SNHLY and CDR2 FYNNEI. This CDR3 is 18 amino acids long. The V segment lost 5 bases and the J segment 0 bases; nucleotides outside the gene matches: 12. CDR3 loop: CASSTGWTGGGMNTEAFF. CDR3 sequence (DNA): TGTGCCAGCAGTACCGGTTGGACAGGGGGTGGGATGAACACTGAAGCTTTCTTT.

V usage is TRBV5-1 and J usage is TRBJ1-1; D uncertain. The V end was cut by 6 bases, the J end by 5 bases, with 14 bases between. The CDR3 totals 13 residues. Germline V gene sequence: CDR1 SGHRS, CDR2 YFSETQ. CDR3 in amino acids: CASNSLRGTEAFF. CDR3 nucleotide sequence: TGCGCCAGCAATTCCCTCCGAGGTACTGAAGCTTTCTTT. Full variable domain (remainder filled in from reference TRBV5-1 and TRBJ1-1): KAGVTQTPRYLIKTRGQQVTLSCSPISGHRSVSWYQQTPGQGLQFLFEYFSETQRNKGNFPGRFSGRQFSNSRSEMNVSTLELGDSALYLCASNSLRGTEAFFGQGTRLTVV.

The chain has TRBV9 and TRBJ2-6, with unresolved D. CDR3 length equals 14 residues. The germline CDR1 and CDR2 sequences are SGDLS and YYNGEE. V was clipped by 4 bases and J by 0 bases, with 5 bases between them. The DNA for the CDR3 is TGTGCCAGCAGCCCGGGCTCTGGGGCCAACGTCCTGACTTTC. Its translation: CASSPGSGANVLTF.

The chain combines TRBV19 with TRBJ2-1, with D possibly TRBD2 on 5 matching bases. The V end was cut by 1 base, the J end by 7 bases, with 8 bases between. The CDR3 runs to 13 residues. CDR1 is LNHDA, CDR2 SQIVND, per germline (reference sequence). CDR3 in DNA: TGTGCCAGTAGTATAGGACTAAGGAATGAGCAGTTCTTC. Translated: CASSIGLRNEQFF.

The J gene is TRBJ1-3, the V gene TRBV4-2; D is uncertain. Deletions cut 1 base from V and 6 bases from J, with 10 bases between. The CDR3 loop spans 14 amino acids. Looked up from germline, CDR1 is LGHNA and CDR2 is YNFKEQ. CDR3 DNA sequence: TGTGCCAGCAGCCAAGCCCTTAGCGAAAACACCATATATTTT. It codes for CASSQALSENTIYF.

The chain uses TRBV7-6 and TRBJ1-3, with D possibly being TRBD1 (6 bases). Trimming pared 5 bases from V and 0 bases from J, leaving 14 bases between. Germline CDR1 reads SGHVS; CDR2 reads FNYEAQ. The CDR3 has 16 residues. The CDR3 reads CASSLMTGASGNTIYF. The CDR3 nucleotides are TGTGCCAGCAGCCTAATGACAGGAGCCTCTGGAAACACCATATATTTT. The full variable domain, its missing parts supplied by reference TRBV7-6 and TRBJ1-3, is GAGVSQSPRYKVTKRGQDVALRCDPISGHVSLYWYRQALGQGPEFLTYFNYEAQQDKSGLPNDRFSAERPEGSISTLTIQRTEQRDSAMYRCASSLMTGASGNTIYFGEGSWLTVV.

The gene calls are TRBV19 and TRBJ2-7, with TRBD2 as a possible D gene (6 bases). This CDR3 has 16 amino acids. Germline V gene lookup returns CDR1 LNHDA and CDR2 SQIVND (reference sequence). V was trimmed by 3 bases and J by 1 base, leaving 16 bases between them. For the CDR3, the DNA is TGTGCCAGTAGTATCAGTACTAGCCGAGAATCCTACGAGCAGTACTTC. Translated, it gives CASSISTSRESYEQYF.

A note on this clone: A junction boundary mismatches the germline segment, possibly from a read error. CDR3 region: CASSSDREAPNEQFF. The CDR3 DNA sequence: TGTGCTAGCAGCTCGGACAGGGAGGCCCCAAATGAGCAGTTCTTC. The genes are TRBV7-7 and TRBJ2-1; 8 bases align to TRBD1. CDR1 is SSHAT, CDR2 FNYEAQ, per germline (reference sequence). CDR3 length: 15 amino acids.

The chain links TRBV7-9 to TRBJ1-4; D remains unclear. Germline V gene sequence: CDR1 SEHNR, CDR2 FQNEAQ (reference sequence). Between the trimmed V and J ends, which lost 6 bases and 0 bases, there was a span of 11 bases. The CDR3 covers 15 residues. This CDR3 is CASRPILTTNEKLFF. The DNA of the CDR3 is TGTGCCAGCAGACCTATACTTACAACTAATGAAAAACTGTTTTTT.

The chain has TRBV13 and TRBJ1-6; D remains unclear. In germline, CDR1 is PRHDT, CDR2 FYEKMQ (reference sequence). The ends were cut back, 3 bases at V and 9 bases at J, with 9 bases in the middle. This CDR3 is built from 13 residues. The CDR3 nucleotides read TGTGCCAGCAGCTTGAGAATCTCTTCACCCCTCCACTTT. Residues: CASSLRISSPLHF.

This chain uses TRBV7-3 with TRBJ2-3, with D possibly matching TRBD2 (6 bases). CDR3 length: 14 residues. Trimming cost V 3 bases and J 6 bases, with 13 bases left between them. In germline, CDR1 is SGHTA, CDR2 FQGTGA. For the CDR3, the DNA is TGTGCCAGCAGCTTTTCCCCAGGGACTGATACGCAGTATTTT. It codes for CASSFSPGTDTQYF.

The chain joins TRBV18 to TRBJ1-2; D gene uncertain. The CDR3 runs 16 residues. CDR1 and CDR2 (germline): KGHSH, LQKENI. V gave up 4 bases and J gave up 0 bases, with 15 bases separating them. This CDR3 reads CASSLGPYLPNYGYTF. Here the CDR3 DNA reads TGTGCCAGCTCACTGGGCCCATACCTTCCTAACTATGGCTACACCTTC.

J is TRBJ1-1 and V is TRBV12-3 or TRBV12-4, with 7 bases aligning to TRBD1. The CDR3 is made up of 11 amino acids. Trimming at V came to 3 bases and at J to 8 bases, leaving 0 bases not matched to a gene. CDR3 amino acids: CASSFRGEAFF. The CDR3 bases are TGTGCCAGCAGTTTCAGGGGGGAAGCTTTCTTT.

The CDR3 region is CASSQDIGASYGYTF. The CDR3 DNA reads as TGTGCCAGCAGCCAAGATATAGGGGCCAGCTATGGCTACACCTTC. The V and J genes are TRBV3-1 (or the pseudogene TRBV3-2) and TRBJ1-2; TRBD1 is a possible D gene (5 bases). The CDR3 spans 15 residues. Germline assignment: CDR1 LGHDT and CDR2 YNNKEL (reference sequence). Trimming removed 0 bases at V and 4 bases at J, with 12 bases between.

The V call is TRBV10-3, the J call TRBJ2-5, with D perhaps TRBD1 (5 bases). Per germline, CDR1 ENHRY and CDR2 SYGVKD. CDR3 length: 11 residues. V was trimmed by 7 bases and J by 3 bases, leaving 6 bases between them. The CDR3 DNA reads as TGTGCCATCAAGACAGAAGAGACCCAGTACTTC. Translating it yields CAIKTEETQYF.

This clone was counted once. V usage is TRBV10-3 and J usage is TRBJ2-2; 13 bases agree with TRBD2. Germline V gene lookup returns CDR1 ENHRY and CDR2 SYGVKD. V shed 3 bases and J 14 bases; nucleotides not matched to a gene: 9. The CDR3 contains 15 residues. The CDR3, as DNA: TGTGCCATCAGTGAAATTGAACTAGCGGGGGGGAAACTGTTTTTT. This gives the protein CAISEIELAGGKLFF.

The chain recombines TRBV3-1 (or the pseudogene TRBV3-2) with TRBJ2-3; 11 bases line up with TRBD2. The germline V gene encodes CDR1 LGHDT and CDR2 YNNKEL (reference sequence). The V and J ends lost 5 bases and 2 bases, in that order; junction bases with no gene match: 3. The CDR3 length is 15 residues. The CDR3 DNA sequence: TGTGCCAGCAGCGTGACTAGCGGGGCCACAGATACGCAGTATTTT. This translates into CASSVTSGATDTQYF.

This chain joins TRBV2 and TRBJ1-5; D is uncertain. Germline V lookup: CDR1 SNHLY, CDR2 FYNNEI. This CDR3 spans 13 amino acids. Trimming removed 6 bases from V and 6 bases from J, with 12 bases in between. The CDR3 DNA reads TGTGCCAGCAGAGACAATCTGCCTCAGCCCCAGCATTTT. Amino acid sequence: CASRDNLPQPQHF. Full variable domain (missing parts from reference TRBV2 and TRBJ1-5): EPEVTQTPSHQVTQMGQEVILRCVPISNHLYFYWYRQILGQKVEFLVSFYNNEISEKSEIFDDQFSVERPDGSNFTLKIRSTKLEDSAMYFCASRDNLPQPQHFGDGTRLSIL.

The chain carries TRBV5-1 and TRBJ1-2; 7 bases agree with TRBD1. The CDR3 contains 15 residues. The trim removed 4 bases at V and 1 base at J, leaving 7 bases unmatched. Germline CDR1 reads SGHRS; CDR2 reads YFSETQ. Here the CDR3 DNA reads TGCGCCAGCAGCGCACCGGGACAGCTTAACTATGGCTACACCTTC. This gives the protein CASSAPGQLNYGYTF.

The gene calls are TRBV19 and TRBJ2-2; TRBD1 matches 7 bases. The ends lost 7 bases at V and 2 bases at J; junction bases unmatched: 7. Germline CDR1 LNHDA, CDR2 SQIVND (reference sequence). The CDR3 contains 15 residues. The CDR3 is CASTTTGYNTGELFF. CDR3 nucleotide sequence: TGTGCCAGTACTACGACAGGGTATAACACCGGGGAGCTGTTTTTT.

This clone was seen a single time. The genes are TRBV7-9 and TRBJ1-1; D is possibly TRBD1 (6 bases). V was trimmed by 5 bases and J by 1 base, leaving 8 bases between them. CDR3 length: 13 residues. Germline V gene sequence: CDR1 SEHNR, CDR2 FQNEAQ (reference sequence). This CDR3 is CASSADRNTEAFF. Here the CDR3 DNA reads TGTGCCAGCAGCGCGGACAGGAACACTGAAGCTTTCTTT.

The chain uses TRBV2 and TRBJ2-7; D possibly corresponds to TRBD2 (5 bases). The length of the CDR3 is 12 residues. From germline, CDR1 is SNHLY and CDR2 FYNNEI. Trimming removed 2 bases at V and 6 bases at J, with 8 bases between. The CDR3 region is CASSEIGGEQYF. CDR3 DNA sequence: TGTGCCAGCAGTGAAATAGGAGGCGAGCAGTACTTC.

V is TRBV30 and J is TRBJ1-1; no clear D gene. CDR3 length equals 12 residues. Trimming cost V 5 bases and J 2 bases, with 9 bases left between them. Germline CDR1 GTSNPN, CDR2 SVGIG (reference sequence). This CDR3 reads CAWLRSNTEAFF. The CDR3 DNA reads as TGTGCCTGGCTCCGGTCTAACACTGAAGCTTTCTTT.

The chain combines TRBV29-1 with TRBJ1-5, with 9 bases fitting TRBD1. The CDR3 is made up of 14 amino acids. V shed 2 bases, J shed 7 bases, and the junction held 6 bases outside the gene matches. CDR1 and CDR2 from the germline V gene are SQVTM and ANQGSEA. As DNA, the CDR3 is TGCAGCGTTGAAACAGGGGGCGCGGGGCAGCCCCAGCATTTT. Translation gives CSVETGGAGQPQHF.

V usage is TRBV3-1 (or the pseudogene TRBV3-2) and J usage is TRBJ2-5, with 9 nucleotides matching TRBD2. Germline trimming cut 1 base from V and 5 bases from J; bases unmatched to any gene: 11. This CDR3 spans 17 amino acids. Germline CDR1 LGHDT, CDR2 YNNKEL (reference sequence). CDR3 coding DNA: TGTGCCAGCAGCCAAGGAGGGGGGACTAGCTTCGTGGAGACCCAGTACTTC. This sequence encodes CASSQGGGTSFVETQYF.

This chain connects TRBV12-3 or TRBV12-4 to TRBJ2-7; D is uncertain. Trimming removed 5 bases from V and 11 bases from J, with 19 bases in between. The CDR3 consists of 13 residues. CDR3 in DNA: TGTGCCAGCAGTATCCACCTCCTTGGCAGCGAGTACTTC. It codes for CASSIHLLGSEYF.

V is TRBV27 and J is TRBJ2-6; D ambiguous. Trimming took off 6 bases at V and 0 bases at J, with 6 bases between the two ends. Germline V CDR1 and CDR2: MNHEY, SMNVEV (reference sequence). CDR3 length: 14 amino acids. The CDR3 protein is CASRPLSGANVLTF. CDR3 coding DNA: TGTGCCAGCAGGCCACTCTCTGGGGCCAACGTCCTGACTTTC. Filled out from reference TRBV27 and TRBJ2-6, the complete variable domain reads EAQVTQNPRYLITVTGKKLTVTCSQNMNHEYMSWYRQDPGLGLRQIYYSMNVEVTDKGDVPEGYKVSRKEKRNFPLILESPSPNQTSLYFCASRPLSGANVLTFGAGSRLTVL.